This is a list of T cell receptor beta chains from one sample in a study of blood T cells in healthy people across ages. TCRdb ran MiXCR on the 5' RACE reads and lists one entry per CDR3 protein. The table includes some 1.6 million distinct CDR3 sequences, about 35% detected once. Sample: blood. Receptor source: a woman in her 30s in good health. Both conserved end residues are part of each CDR3. The order of the fields is D gene, V gene, clone size, J gene, CDR3 protein, CDR3 DNA. A D gene is named only where the DNA matches it firmly. For some rows the clone size is stated as once, few or many, or as a class when expanded; others skip it.

d_call: TRBD1; v_call: TRBV5-6; clone_size: -; j_call: TRBJ2-2; cdr3_aa: CASSVGTGSNTGELFF; cdr3_nt: TGTGCCAGCAGCGTGGGGACAGGATCGAACACCGGGGAGCTGTTTTTT
d_call: TRBD1; v_call: TRBV20-1; clone_size: -; j_call: TRBJ1-6; cdr3_aa: CSASSDRGNSPLHF; cdr3_nt: TGCAGTGCTAGTTCTGACAGGGGTAATTCACCCCTCCACTTT
d_call: -; v_call: TRBV20-1; clone_size: few; j_call: TRBJ2-7; cdr3_aa: CSAQADYEQYF; cdr3_nt: TGCAGTGCCCAGGCCGATTACGAGCAGTACTTC
d_call: TRBD2; v_call: TRBV9; clone_size: once; j_call: TRBJ2-3; cdr3_aa: CASSAAGLAGRITDTQYF; cdr3_nt: TGTGCCAGCAGTGCTGCGGGACTAGCGGGGCGCATCACAGATACGCAGTATTTT
d_call: -; v_call: TRBV10-3; clone_size: -; j_call: TRBJ1-2; cdr3_aa: CATAGGEDGYTF; cdr3_nt: TGTGCCACTGCGGGGGGCGAAGATGGCTACACCTTC
d_call: -; v_call: TRBV20-1; clone_size: -; j_call: TRBJ1-4; cdr3_aa: CSAAGLRAEKLFF; cdr3_nt: TGCAGTGCGGCAGGGCTTAGGGCAGAAAAACTGTTTTTT
d_call: -; v_call: TRBV30; clone_size: -; j_call: TRBJ1-6; cdr3_aa: CAWRDTKTPLHF; cdr3_nt: TGTGCCTGGAGGGATACAAAGACACCCCTCCACTTT
d_call: -; v_call: TRBV10-3; clone_size: many; j_call: TRBJ1-5; cdr3_aa: CAISDRAESPQHF; cdr3_nt: TGTGCCATCAGTGACAGGGCGGAGTCGCCCCAGCATTTT
d_call: -; v_call: TRBV6-1; clone_size: -; j_call: TRBJ1-1; cdr3_aa: CASTGQLLNTETFF; cdr3_nt: TGTGCCAGCACGGGCCAACTCCTGAACACTGAAACTTTCTTT
d_call: -; v_call: TRBV20-1; clone_size: -; j_call: TRBJ2-3; cdr3_aa: CSASIGTRSTQYF; cdr3_nt: TGCAGTGCTAGTATCGGGACTCGTAGTACGCAGTATTTT
d_call: -; v_call: TRBV20-1; clone_size: few; j_call: TRBJ1-6; cdr3_aa: CSARAKLGDSPLHF; cdr3_nt: TGCAGTGCTAGAGCCAAGCTGGGGGATTCACCCCTCCACTTT
d_call: -; v_call: TRBV7-9; clone_size: -; j_call: TRBJ2-1; cdr3_aa: CASSLAGGYDNEQFF; cdr3_nt: TGTGCCAGCAGCTTAGCGGGGGGATACGACAATGAGCAGTTCTTC
d_call: -; v_call: TRBV10-3; clone_size: many; j_call: TRBJ2-7; cdr3_aa: CAISESHGDSYEQYF; cdr3_nt: TGTGCCATCAGTGAGTCTCACGGGGACTCCTACGAGCAGTACTTC
d_call: -; v_call: TRBV20-1; clone_size: -; j_call: TRBJ2-7; cdr3_aa: CGGLQDRPSYEQYF; cdr3_nt: TGCGGAGGACTACAGGACAGACCCTCCTACGAGCAGTACTTC
d_call: -; v_call: TRBV2; clone_size: -; j_call: TRBJ1-6; cdr3_aa: CASSVSPAISPLHF; cdr3_nt: TGTGCCAGCAGTGTTAGCCCCGCGATTTCACCCCTCCACTTT
d_call: TRBD2; v_call: TRBV20-1; clone_size: -; j_call: TRBJ2-1; cdr3_aa: CSARDKLRTSRNEQFF; cdr3_nt: TGCAGTGCTAGAGATAAATTAAGGACTAGCCGCAATGAGCAGTTCTTC
d_call: TRBD2; v_call: TRBV7-9; clone_size: few; j_call: TRBJ2-1; cdr3_aa: CASSMTSGGIAYNEQFF; cdr3_nt: TGTGCCAGCAGCATGACTAGCGGGGGGATCGCCTACAATGAGCAGTTCTTC
d_call: TRBD2; v_call: TRBV6-2/TRBV6-3; clone_size: -; j_call: TRBJ2-1; cdr3_aa: CASSYSLEEVGGPHNEQFF; cdr3_nt: TGTGCCAGCAGTTACTCGCTTGAAGAGGTGGGAGGGCCTCACAATGAGCAGTTCTTC
d_call: -; v_call: TRBV7-8; clone_size: -; j_call: TRBJ1-1; cdr3_aa: CASSLGGQQRAFF; cdr3_nt: TGTGCCAGCAGCTTAGGTGGACAGCAAAGAGCTTTCTTT
d_call: -; v_call: TRBV7-9; clone_size: -; j_call: TRBJ2-1; cdr3_aa: CASSLEQGSNEQFF; cdr3_nt: TGTGCCAGCAGCTTAGAACAGGGCTCGAATGAGCAGTTCTTC
d_call: TRBD2; v_call: TRBV20-1; clone_size: few; j_call: TRBJ2-5; cdr3_aa: CSARTSGYQETQYF; cdr3_nt: TGCAGTGCTAGGACTAGCGGGTACCAAGAGACCCAGTACTTC
d_call: TRBD2; v_call: TRBV3-1; clone_size: -; j_call: TRBJ2-5; cdr3_aa: CASSQVVAGGMETQYF; cdr3_nt: TGTGCCAGCAGCCAAGTCGTAGCGGGGGGTATGGAGACCCAGTACTTC
d_call: TRBD2; v_call: TRBV7-6; clone_size: -; j_call: TRBJ2-1; cdr3_aa: CASSEWGGSYNEQFF; cdr3_nt: TGTGCCAGCAGCGAATGGGGGGGGAGCTACAATGAGCAGTTCTTC
d_call: TRBD2; v_call: TRBV7-2; clone_size: -; j_call: TRBJ2-5; cdr3_aa: CASSLGAGACGTQYF; cdr3_nt: TGTGCCAGCAGCCTCGGAGCGGGGGCTTGCGGGACCCAGTACTTC
d_call: -; v_call: TRBV11-2; clone_size: many; j_call: TRBJ2-3; cdr3_aa: CASSARLGAARDTQYF; cdr3_nt: TGTGCCAGCAGCGCAAGACTAGGGGCAGCACGGGATACGCAGTATTTT
d_call: -; v_call: TRBV3-1; clone_size: -; j_call: TRBJ2-5; cdr3_aa: CASSPGIGQEAQYF; cdr3_nt: TGTGCCAGCAGCCCTGGAATTGGCCAAGAGGCCCAGTACTTC
d_call: TRBD2; v_call: TRBV6-4; clone_size: -; j_call: TRBJ2-7; cdr3_aa: CASSRGGGSSYNEQYF; cdr3_nt: TGTGCCAGCAGTCGCGGGGGGGGGAGCTCCTACAATGAGCAGTACTTC
d_call: -; v_call: TRBV2; clone_size: -; j_call: TRBJ1-6; cdr3_aa: CASSEDGNSPLHF; cdr3_nt: TGTGCCAGCAGTGAGGACGGTAATTCACCCCTCCACTTT
d_call: -; v_call: TRBV7-8; clone_size: -; j_call: TRBJ2-7; cdr3_aa: CASSPHRGRAYEQYF; cdr3_nt: TGTGCCAGCAGCCCCCATCGGGGAAGGGCCTACGAGCAGTACTTC
d_call: TRBD2; v_call: TRBV15; clone_size: once; j_call: TRBJ2-1; cdr3_aa: CATSRDRAERGNEQFF; cdr3_nt: TGTGCCACCAGCAGAGATCGGGCGGAGCGGGGAAATGAGCAGTTCTTC
d_call: TRBD2; v_call: TRBV7-6; clone_size: few; j_call: TRBJ2-5; cdr3_aa: CASSLGLAAQYQETQYF; cdr3_nt: TGTGCCAGCAGCCTGGGACTAGCGGCTCAGTACCAAGAGACCCAGTACTTC
d_call: TRBD1; v_call: TRBV10-3; clone_size: -; j_call: TRBJ1-1; cdr3_aa: CAIKGQGDTEAFF; cdr3_nt: TGTGCCATCAAAGGACAGGGAGACACTGAAGCTTTCTTT
d_call: TRBD1; v_call: TRBV27; clone_size: few; j_call: TRBJ2-7; cdr3_aa: CASSVLSPGTGGYEQYF; cdr3_nt: TGTGCCAGCAGTGTACTTTCTCCCGGGACAGGGGGCTACGAGCAGTACTTC
d_call: -; v_call: TRBV7-6; clone_size: few; j_call: TRBJ2-3; cdr3_aa: CASRSSAGTQYF; cdr3_nt: TGTGCCAGCAGATCTAGCGCGGGTACGCAGTATTTT
d_call: -; v_call: TRBV28; clone_size: few; j_call: TRBJ1-2; cdr3_aa: CASSYSLDGNYGYTF; cdr3_nt: TGTGCCAGCAGCTATTCTCTCGACGGCAACTATGGCTACACCTTC
d_call: -; v_call: TRBV15; clone_size: -; j_call: TRBJ1-2; cdr3_aa: CATSTEVEKDRYDYGYTF; cdr3_nt: TGTGCCACCAGCACAGAAGTCGAAAAGGATCGCTATGACTATGGCTACACCTTC
d_call: -; v_call: TRBV3-1; clone_size: -; j_call: TRBJ1-5; cdr3_aa: CASSPSWPGDSNQPQHF; cdr3_nt: TGTGCCAGCAGCCCCTCTTGGCCGGGCGATAGCAATCAGCCCCAGCATTTT
d_call: TRBD1; v_call: TRBV9; clone_size: -; j_call: TRBJ1-6; cdr3_aa: CASSAGQGDSSPLHF; cdr3_nt: TGTGCCAGCAGCGCCGGACAGGGCGATAGTTCACCCCTCCACTTT
d_call: TRBD2; v_call: TRBV2; clone_size: once; j_call: TRBJ2-7; cdr3_aa: CASRGGLAVSYEQYF; cdr3_nt: TGTGCCAGCAGGGGGGGACTAGCGGTCTCCTACGAGCAGTACTTC
d_call: -; v_call: TRBV2; clone_size: once; j_call: TRBJ1-5; cdr3_aa: CASRLRHNQPQHF; cdr3_nt: TGTGCCAGCAGACTCAGACACAATCAGCCCCAGCATTTT
d_call: -; v_call: TRBV7-6; clone_size: -; j_call: TRBJ2-2; cdr3_aa: CACSRDPGRRLSGELFF; cdr3_nt: TGTGCCTGCAGCCGAGACCCGGGACGGAGATTGTCCGGGGAGCTGTTTTTT
d_call: -; v_call: TRBV24-1; clone_size: -; j_call: TRBJ2-3; cdr3_aa: CATSDPVVEGTQYF; cdr3_nt: TGTGCCACCAGTGATCCGGTCGTCGAGGGTACGCAGTATTTT
d_call: TRBD2; v_call: TRBV11-2; clone_size: -; j_call: TRBJ2-1; cdr3_aa: CASSYPGAGKQFF; cdr3_nt: TGTGCCAGCAGCTACCCGGGAGCGGGAAAGCAGTTCTTC
d_call: -; v_call: TRBV25-1; clone_size: few; j_call: TRBJ1-1; cdr3_aa: CASSEGAHTEAFF; cdr3_nt: TGTGCCAGCAGTGAGGGGGCGCACACTGAAGCTTTCTTT
d_call: -; v_call: TRBV9; clone_size: few; j_call: TRBJ1-2; cdr3_aa: CASSVATRDYGYTF; cdr3_nt: TGTGCCAGCAGCGTAGCTACAAGGGACTATGGCTACACCTTC
d_call: -; v_call: TRBV20-1; clone_size: few; j_call: TRBJ2-1; cdr3_aa: CSASLAGNTYNEQFF; cdr3_nt: TGCAGTGCTAGTTTGGCAGGGAACACCTACAATGAGCAGTTCTTC
d_call: -; v_call: TRBV20-1; clone_size: -; j_call: TRBJ1-6; cdr3_aa: CSARDPGSPLHF; cdr3_nt: TGCAGTGCTAGAGATCCGGGGTCACCCCTCCACTTT
d_call: TRBD2; v_call: TRBV5-5; clone_size: once; j_call: TRBJ2-3; cdr3_aa: CASSLIAGAAAGTQYF; cdr3_nt: TGTGCCAGCAGCTTAATAGCGGGAGCTGCGGCAGGTACGCAGTATTTT
d_call: -; v_call: TRBV9; clone_size: -; j_call: TRBJ2-5; cdr3_aa: CASSAAGLGETQYF; cdr3_nt: TGTGCCAGCAGCGCAGCAGGGTTAGGCGAGACCCAGTACTTC
d_call: -; v_call: TRBV3-1; clone_size: -; j_call: TRBJ2-1; cdr3_aa: CASSPKGSYNEQFF; cdr3_nt: TGTGCCAGCAGCCCTAAGGGATCCTACAATGAGCAGTTCTTC
d_call: TRBD2; v_call: TRBV5-1; clone_size: -; j_call: TRBJ2-7; cdr3_aa: CASSRVVWASGGPRSSYEQYF; cdr3_nt: TGCGCCAGCAGCAGGGTGGTCTGGGCTAGCGGGGGGCCCCGGAGCTCCTACGAGCAGTACTTC
d_call: -; v_call: TRBV29-1; clone_size: -; j_call: TRBJ1-1; cdr3_aa: CSAREARGPMNTEAFF; cdr3_nt: TGCAGCGCAAGGGAAGCCAGGGGCCCAATGAACACTGAAGCTTTCTTT
d_call: -; v_call: TRBV11-2; clone_size: few; j_call: TRBJ2-1; cdr3_aa: CASSLAKGVSYNEQFF; cdr3_nt: TGTGCCAGCAGCTTAGCGAAGGGAGTCTCCTACAATGAGCAGTTCTTC
d_call: -; v_call: TRBV12-3/TRBV12-4; clone_size: -; j_call: TRBJ2-7; cdr3_aa: CATKVWGSSYEQYF; cdr3_nt: TGTGCCACCAAGGTTTGGGGGTCCAGCTACGAGCAGTACTTC
d_call: -; v_call: TRBV20-1; clone_size: -; j_call: TRBJ1-5; cdr3_aa: CSAPADTGNQPQHF; cdr3_nt: TGCAGTGCTCCCGCGGACACGGGCAATCAGCCCCAGCATTTT
d_call: -; v_call: TRBV9; clone_size: -; j_call: TRBJ1-1; cdr3_aa: CTSSVAGGGSTEAFF; cdr3_nt: TGTACCAGCAGCGTAGCAGGAGGGGGTAGCACTGAAGCTTTCTTT
d_call: -; v_call: TRBV27; clone_size: many; j_call: TRBJ2-1; cdr3_aa: CASSPTQYNEQFF; cdr3_nt: TGTGCCAGCAGTCCAACCCAATACAATGAGCAGTTCTTC
d_call: -; v_call: TRBV6-4; clone_size: few; j_call: TRBJ2-2; cdr3_aa: CASSPLRTENTGELFF; cdr3_nt: TGTGCCAGCAGCCCCCTCCGGACGGAAAACACCGGGGAGCTGTTTTTT